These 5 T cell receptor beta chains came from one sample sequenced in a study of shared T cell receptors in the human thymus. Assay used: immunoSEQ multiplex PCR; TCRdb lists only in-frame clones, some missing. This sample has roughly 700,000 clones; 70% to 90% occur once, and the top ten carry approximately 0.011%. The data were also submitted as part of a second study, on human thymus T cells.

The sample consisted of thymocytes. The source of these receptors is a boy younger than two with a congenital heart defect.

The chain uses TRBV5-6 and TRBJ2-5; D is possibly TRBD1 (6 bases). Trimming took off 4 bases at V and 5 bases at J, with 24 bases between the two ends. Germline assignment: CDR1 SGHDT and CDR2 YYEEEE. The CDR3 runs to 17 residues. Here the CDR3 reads CASSPASETGGTETQYF. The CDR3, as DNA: TGTGCCAGCAGCCCAGCGTCGGAGACAGGAGGCACGGAGACCCAGTACTTC. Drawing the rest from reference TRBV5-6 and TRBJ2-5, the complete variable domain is DAGVTQSPTHLIKTRGQQVTLRCSPKSGHDTVSWYQQALGQGPQFIFQYYEEEERQRGNFPDRFSGHQFPNYSSELNVNALLLGDSALYLCASSPASETGGTETQYFGPGTRLLVL.

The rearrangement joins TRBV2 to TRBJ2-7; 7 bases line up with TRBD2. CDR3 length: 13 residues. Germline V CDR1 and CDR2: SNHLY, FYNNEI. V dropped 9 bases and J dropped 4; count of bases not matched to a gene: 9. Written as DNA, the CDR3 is TGTGCCAGTTGGGGGGGATATGAATACGAGCAGTACTTC. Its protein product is CASWGGYEYEQYF.

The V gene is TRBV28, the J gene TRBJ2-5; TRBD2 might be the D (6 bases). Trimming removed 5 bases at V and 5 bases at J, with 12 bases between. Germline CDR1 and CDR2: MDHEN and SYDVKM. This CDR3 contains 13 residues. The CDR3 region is CASSQGREETQYF. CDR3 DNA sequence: TGTGCCAGCAGTCAAGGTCGGGAGGAGACCCAGTACTTC.

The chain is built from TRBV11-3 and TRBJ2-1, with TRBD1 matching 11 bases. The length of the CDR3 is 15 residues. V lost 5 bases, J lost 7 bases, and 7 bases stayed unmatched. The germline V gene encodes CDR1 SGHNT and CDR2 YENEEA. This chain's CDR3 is CASSGSDRGPNEQFF. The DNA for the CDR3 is TGTGCCAGCAGCGGGTCGGACAGGGGGCCGAATGAGCAGTTCTTC. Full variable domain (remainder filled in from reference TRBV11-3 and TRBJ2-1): EAGVVQSPRYKIIEKKQPVAFWCNPISGHNTLYWYLQNLGQGPELLIRYENEEAVDDSQLPKDRFSAERLKGVDSTLKIQPAELGDSAVYLCASSGSDRGPNEQFFGPGTRLTVL.

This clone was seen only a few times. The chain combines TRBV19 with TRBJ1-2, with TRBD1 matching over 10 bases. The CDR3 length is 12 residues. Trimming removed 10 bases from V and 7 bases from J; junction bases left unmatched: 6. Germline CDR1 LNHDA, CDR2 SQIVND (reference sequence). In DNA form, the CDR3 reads TGTGCCACCGGGACAGGGGTTGCTGGCTACACCTTC. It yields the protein CATGTGVAGYTF.